One and the same sample provided the 30 T cell receptor beta chains below, sequenced in a study of blood T cell repertoires in COVID-19 (dated by TCRdb to about 2020). The library was prepared using the immunoSEQ multiplex PCR assay. TCRdb re-hosts the immuneACCESS table, in-frame sequences only. Its copies lack some clones; in the studies checked, an unresolved V gene accounts for under half of them, and the cause for the rest is not known. Within this sample are fewer than 200,000 clones, with roughly four fifths of them counted one time only. The ten largest clones take up 7.6% of the sample. Input material: peripheral blood. Receptors originate from a woman aged 70-85 years with COVID-19, enrolled during active disease.

V and J are TRBV9 and TRBJ2-3, with 8 bases identical to TRBD2. The germline V gene encodes CDR1 SGDLS and CDR2 YYNGEE. This CDR3 spans 16 amino acids. Unmatched junction bases numbered 3, after V lost 0 bases and J lost 0 bases. CDR3 residues: CASSVGTSYSTDTQYF. Written as DNA, the CDR3 is TGTGCCAGCAGCGTAGGGACTAGCTACAGCACAGATACGCAGTATTTT.

This chain connects TRBV18 to TRBJ2-7, with TRBD1 matching over 8 bases. V gave up 0 bases and J gave up 8 bases; unmatched junction bases: 9. The germline V gene has CDR1 KGHSH and CDR2 LQKENI. The CDR3 is 15 amino acids. The CDR3 DNA reads TGTGCCAGCTCACCACCGGCGGACAGGGTAACGAAGCAGTACTTC. The encoded protein is CASSPPADRVTKQYF. The whole variable domain, filled in from reference TRBV18 and TRBJ2-7, reads NAGVMQNPRHLVRRRGQEARLRCSPMKGHSHVYWYRQLPEEGLKFMVYLQKENIIDESGMPKERFSAEFPKEGPSILRIQQVVRGDSAAYFCASSPPADRVTKQYFGPGTRLTVT.

The rearrangement links TRBV7-8 to TRBJ2-2, with TRBD1 as a possible D gene (6 bases). Germline-derived CDR1 and CDR2 are SGHVS and FQNEAQ. This CDR3 is 17 amino acids long. Trimming removed 1 base at V and 2 bases at J, with 14 bases between. For the CDR3, the DNA is TGTGCCAGCAGCTTAGGGGGGCTCGGTGCAAACACCGGGGAGCTGTTTTTT. Translating it yields CASSLGGLGANTGELFF.

The sample holds a few counts of this clone. The rearrangement joins TRBV6-6 to TRBJ2-1; 9 nucleotides line up with TRBD2. Germline V CDR1 and CDR2: MNHNY, SVGAGI (reference sequence). J was trimmed by 13 bases and V by 8 bases; bases with no gene match: 6. The CDR3 loop spans 11 amino acids. The CDR3 DNA sequence: TGTGCCAGCCTACAGCGGGAGGAACAGTTCTTC. It is translated as CASLQREEQFF.

V is TRBV9 and J is TRBJ2-1; 7 nucleotides agree with TRBD2. CDR1 and CDR2 from the germline V gene are SGDLS and YYNGEE. The CDR3 extends over 15 amino acids. V was pared by 4 bases and J by 0 bases, with 4 bases of the junction left unmatched. Here the CDR3 reads CASSPASGSYNEQFF. In nucleotides, the CDR3 is TGTGCCAGCAGCCCAGCTAGCGGCTCCTACAATGAGCAGTTCTTC.

V usage is TRBV28 and J usage is TRBJ2-4, with 9 nucleotides matching TRBD1. Germline V lookup: CDR1 MDHEN, CDR2 SYDVKM. The CDR3 length is 16 residues. The junction had 10 bases not matched to a gene; V was cut back by 3 bases and J by 7 bases. The CDR3 sequence is CASSFSVTGGRNIQYF. CDR3 nucleotide sequence: TGTGCCAGCAGTTTTAGCGTCACAGGGGGCAGGAACATTCAGTACTTC.

The chain has TRBV24-1 and TRBJ2-5, with 8 bases aligning to TRBD1. Unmatched junction bases numbered 4, after V lost 0 bases and J lost 2 bases. The CDR3 sequence is 16 residues long. The germline V gene has CDR1 KGHDR and CDR2 SFDVKD. The CDR3 DNA reads TGTGCCACCAGTGATTTGTCGGGGACAGGTCAAGAGACCCAGTACTTC. Translated, it gives CATSDLSGTGQETQYF.

This chain joins TRBV7-9 and TRBJ2-1; TRBD2 agrees at 7 bases. V lost 2 bases and J lost 6; bases outside the gene matches: 10. This CDR3 is 16 amino acids long. Germline assignment: CDR1 SEHNR and CDR2 FQNEAQ (reference sequence). The chain's CDR3 is CASSLSGASGVNEQFF. DNA for the CDR3: TGTGCCAGCAGCTTAAGTGGCGCTAGCGGCGTCAATGAGCAGTTCTTC.

The CDR3 loop reads CASSSGLAGVGGANVLTF. The CDR3 coding sequence is TGTGCCAGCAGCTCGGGACTAGCGGGAGTAGGTGGGGCCAACGTCCTGACTTTC. The rearrangement uses TRBV7-9 and TRBJ2-6, with 14 nucleotides matching TRBD2. The germline gives CDR1 SEHNR, CDR2 FQNEAQ (reference sequence). V lost 4 bases, J lost 3 bases, and 5 bases stayed unmatched. The CDR3 length is 18 residues.

V gene TRBV5-1 combines with J gene TRBJ1-2; the match to TRBD1 covers 7 bases. The V gene end was trimmed by 7 bases and the J gene end by 5 bases; junction bases not matched to a gene: 14. The CDR3 totals 15 residues. Looked up from germline, CDR1 is SGHRS and CDR2 is YFSETQ. The CDR3 coding sequence is TGCGCCAGCTCATCTTATCTCACAGGGGAATATGGCTACACCTTC. Translating it yields CASSSYLTGEYGYTF.

The gene calls are TRBV5-6 and TRBJ1-1; TRBD1 aligns across 11 bases. This CDR3 has 14 amino acids. CDR1 SGHDT and CDR2 YYEEEE come from the germline V gene. V dropped 3 bases and J dropped 9; count of bases not matched to a gene: 7. The CDR3 protein is CASSSAGTGGKAFF. As DNA, the CDR3 is TGTGCCAGCAGCTCCGCAGGGACAGGGGGTAAAGCTTTCTTT.

V and J are TRBV3-1 (or the pseudogene TRBV3-2) and TRBJ2-5; D is undetermined. V was shortened by 0 bases and J by 2 bases, with 10 bases between the two germline ends. Germline V gene data show CDR1 as LGHDT and CDR2 as YNNKEL (reference sequence). This CDR3 spans 15 amino acids. The CDR3 DNA is TGTGCCAGCAGCCAAGATCTGAGGAATCAAGAGACCCAGTACTTC. This encodes CASSQDLRNQETQYF.

V usage is TRBV25-1 and J usage is TRBJ2-7; 7 nucleotides line up with TRBD1. Germline CDR1 and CDR2: MGHDK and SYGVNS. The CDR3 spans 12 residues. J gave up 6 bases and V 4 bases, and 3 bases lay outside the gene matches. The CDR3 DNA sequence: TGTGCCAGCAGTGCAGGGGGTGGCGAGCAGTACTTC. Translating gives CASSAGGGEQYF.

This clone was recorded a few times. The rearrangement uses TRBV7-9 and TRBJ2-6; D perhaps matches TRBD2 (5 bases). Looked up from germline, CDR1 is SEHNR and CDR2 is FQNEAQ (reference sequence). The CDR3 sequence is 18 residues long. V was pared by 4 bases and J by 1 base, with 17 bases between. The CDR3 reads CASSSYGLKTSGANVLTF. The CDR3, as DNA: TGTGCCAGCAGCTCCTACGGACTGAAAACTTCTGGGGCCAACGTCCTGACTTTC.

This sequence joins TRBV19 and TRBJ2-3, with TRBD2 identical over 10 bases. The CDR3 length is 18 residues. Germline loops: CDR1 LNHDA, CDR2 SQIVND (reference sequence). The junction had 14 bases not matched to a gene; V was cut back by 4 bases and J by 4 bases. The CDR3 nucleotides read TGTGCCAGTAGTACCCGACTAGCGGGTAGGGAGGGTGCAGATACGCAGTATTTT. Residues: CASSTRLAGREGADTQYF.

The V gene is TRBV7-2, the J gene TRBJ2-5; D gene ambiguous. CDR1 and CDR2 from the germline V gene are SGHTA and FQGNSA. There are 16 residues in the CDR3. V lost 1 base and J lost 2, with 14 bases in between. Written as DNA, the CDR3 is TGTGCCAGCAGCTTAGTAGGCACTACCTATCAAGAGACCCAGTACTTC. Protein product: CASSLVGTTYQETQYF.

Only one count was recorded for this clone. This sequence joins TRBV5-6 and TRBJ1-3; the D is unclear. With 4 bases removed from V and 4 bases from J, the gap between germline ends came to 9 bases. CDR1 and CDR2 (germline): SGHDT, YYEEEE. The CDR3 consists of 13 residues. The CDR3 here is CASSRSRGNTIYF. Written as DNA, the CDR3 is TGTGCCAGCAGCCGATCCCGGGGAAACACCATATATTTT.

The table lists this clone with a count of one. The chain recombines TRBV28 with TRBJ1-5; tentatively, D is TRBD1 (6 bases). CDR1 is MDHEN, CDR2 SYDVKM, per germline. This CDR3 has 20 amino acids. The germline V and J ends were trimmed by 6 bases and 3 bases, with 30 bases remaining between them. This CDR3 is CASSQLVSGRGILFNQPQHF. The CDR3 nucleotides read TGTGCCAGCAGCCAATTAGTGTCGGGGAGGGGGATCCTCTTCAATCAGCCCCAGCATTTT.

V and J are TRBV6-2 or TRBV6-3 and TRBJ1-3; D is undetermined. This CDR3 has 14 residues. Germline lookup yields CDR1 MNHEY and CDR2 SVGEGT. V was pared by 0 bases and J by 2 bases, with 5 bases between. This chain's CDR3 is CASSYSGPGNTIYF. For the CDR3, the DNA is TGTGCCAGCAGTTACTCCGGTCCTGGAAACACCATATATTTT.

J is TRBJ2-3 and V is TRBV19; D is unclear. Trimming left V 3 bases short and J 4 bases short, with 8 bases between. The germline V gene has CDR1 LNHDA and CDR2 SQIVND (reference sequence). This CDR3 is 13 amino acids long. The CDR3 here is CASSMQSPDTQYF. The CDR3 DNA follows: TGTGCCAGTAGTATGCAGTCCCCAGATACGCAGTATTTT.

The chain has TRBV3-1 (or the pseudogene TRBV3-2) and TRBJ1-2, with D possibly being TRBD1 (5 bases). CDR3 length: 14 amino acids. The V end was cut by 3 bases, the J end by 8 bases, with 16 bases between. Germline CDR1 reads LGHDT; CDR2 reads YNNKEL (reference sequence). CDR3 loop: CASSHYPQQGGYTF. In nucleotides, the CDR3 is TGTGCCAGCAGCCATTACCCGCAGCAGGGAGGCTACACCTTC.

The V and J genes are TRBV7-2 and TRBJ2-1; D call uncertain. Germline V gene lookup returns CDR1 SGHTA and CDR2 FQGNSA. V lost 2 bases to trimming and J lost 2 bases, with 10 bases between them. The CDR3 totals 15 residues. The CDR3 DNA is TGTGCCAGCAGCTTACGAGCCCCCCCCTACAATGAGCAGTTCTTC. Amino acids: CASSLRAPPYNEQFF.

The gene calls are TRBV28 and TRBJ1-1, with D possibly being TRBD1 (5 bases). The CDR3 consists of 13 residues. V was shortened by 6 bases and J by 1 base, with 9 bases between the two germline ends. CDR1 and CDR2 (germline): MDHEN, SYDVKM. The CDR3 DNA is TGTGCCAGCAGGACGGGGGGGAACACTGAAGCTTTCTTT. Residues: CASRTGGNTEAFF.

The V and J genes are TRBV9 and TRBJ1-2; the D is unclear. The germline V and J ends were trimmed by 4 bases and 4 bases, with 17 bases remaining between them. CDR1 and CDR2 from the germline V gene are SGDLS and YYNGEE. The CDR3 runs to 15 residues. The CDR3 bases are TGTGCCAGCAGCCGAGCAGGTACAGATCCCTATGGCTACACCTTC. Its translation is CASSRAGTDPYGYTF.

The J gene is TRBJ2-5, the V gene TRBV3-1 (or the pseudogene TRBV3-2), with 10 bases lining up with TRBD2. CDR1 LGHDT and CDR2 YNNKEL come from the germline V gene (reference sequence). This CDR3 spans 16 amino acids. V lost 6 bases, J lost 2 bases, and 9 bases stayed unmatched. CDR3: CASSRGLAEGQETQYF. Here the CDR3 DNA reads TGTGCCAGCAGTCGCGGACTAGCGGAAGGACAAGAGACCCAGTACTTC.

This chain connects TRBV5-1 to TRBJ1-2; no reliable D call. V was cut by 4 bases and J by 4 bases, with 17 bases left in between. The V gene's germline CDR1 is SGHRS and CDR2 YFSETQ. The CDR3 length is 15 residues. CDR3 DNA sequence: TGCGCCAGCAGCCCAGGAGGCAGCGAGTTCTATGGCTACACCTTC. This sequence encodes CASSPGGSEFYGYTF.

The chain links TRBV5-6 to TRBJ1-1; TRBD1 might be the D (5 bases). The CDR3 is 16 residues long. Germline values: CDR1 SGHDT, CDR2 YYEEEE. V lost 2 bases and J lost 2, with 16 bases in between. CDR3 amino acids: CASSFRQLASNTEAFF. CDR3 coding DNA: TGTGCCAGCAGCTTTAGACAGCTTGCATCAAACACTGAAGCTTTCTTT.

V gene TRBV30 combines with J gene TRBJ2-3; D remains ambiguous. The CDR3 covers 13 residues. Germline V gene lookup returns CDR1 GTSNPN and CDR2 SVGIG (reference sequence). Between the trimmed V and J ends, which lost 4 bases and 0 bases, there was a span of 8 bases. CDR3 amino acids: CAWTPGSTDTQYF. CDR3 sequence (DNA): TGTGCCTGGACCCCAGGTAGCACAGATACGCAGTATTTT.

The chain joins TRBV2 to TRBJ1-1; D gene ambiguous. Germline V gene data show CDR1 as SNHLY and CDR2 as FYNNEI. The CDR3 runs to 13 residues. V was clipped by 4 bases and J by 5 bases, with 11 bases between them. The CDR3 DNA reads as TGTGCCAGCAGTGTGAGGGAGGTGACTGAAGCTTTCTTT. This translates into CASSVREVTEAFF.

This chain connects TRBV11-3 to TRBJ2-1; tentatively, D is TRBD1 (5 bases). V was shortened by 0 bases and J by 9 bases, with 12 bases between the two germline ends. CDR3 length: 14 amino acids. Germline loops: CDR1 SGHNT, CDR2 YENEEA. The CDR3 sequence is CASSLDRVVGEQFF. The CDR3 DNA sequence: TGTGCCAGCAGCTTAGACAGGGTAGTAGGTGAGCAGTTCTTC.